This T cell receptor beta chain was recovered during a study of early T cells in non-severe SARS-CoV-2 infection. Study-wide background: Sequencing used unsorted whole-blood bulk RNA, so chains lack pairing.

The length of the CDR3 is 16 residues. CDR1 is DFQATT and CDR2 is SNEGSKA in the germline V gene (reference sequence). The germline V and J ends were trimmed by 3 bases and 3 bases, with 20 bases remaining between them. This clonotype was seen more than once but under ten times. Its antigen is currently unknown. Study-level results: VDJdb matching favored anti-spike CD8 responses, missing private and CD4 specificities.

The protocol attached unique molecular identifiers to individual cDNA molecules. Via MiXCR, TCRdb re-called the 5' RACE reads, giving one row per CDR3 protein. Seen here are about 39,000 distinct CDR3 sequences, 4.7% observed once, and the top ten hold 4.8%. The chain carries TRBV20-1 and TRBJ2-5, with D possibly called TRBD1 or TRBD2 (5 bases each). This sequence was found in an adult who was a healthcare worker with PCR-confirmed SARS-CoV-2 infection or an uninfected control (not recorded which). The material sequenced was whole blood. CDR3: CSASFPGTQGEETQYF. CDR3 coding DNA: TGCAGTGCTAGCTTTCCCGGGACGCAGGGAGAAGAGACCCAGTACTTC.